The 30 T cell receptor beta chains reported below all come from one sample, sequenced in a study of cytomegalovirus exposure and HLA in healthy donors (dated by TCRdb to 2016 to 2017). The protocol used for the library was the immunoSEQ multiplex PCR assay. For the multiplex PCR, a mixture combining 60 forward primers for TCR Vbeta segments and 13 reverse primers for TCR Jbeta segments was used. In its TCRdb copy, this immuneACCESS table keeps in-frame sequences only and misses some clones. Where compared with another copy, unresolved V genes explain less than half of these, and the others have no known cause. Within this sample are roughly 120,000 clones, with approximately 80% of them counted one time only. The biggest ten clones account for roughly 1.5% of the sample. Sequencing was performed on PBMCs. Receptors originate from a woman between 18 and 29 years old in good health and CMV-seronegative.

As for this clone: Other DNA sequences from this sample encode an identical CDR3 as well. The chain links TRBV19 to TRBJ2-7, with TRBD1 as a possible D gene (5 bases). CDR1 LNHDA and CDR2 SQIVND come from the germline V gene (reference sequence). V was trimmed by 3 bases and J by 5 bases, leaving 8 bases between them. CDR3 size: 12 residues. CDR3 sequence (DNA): TGTGCCAGTAGTATTTCAGGGAACGAGCAGTACTTC. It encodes CASSISGNEQYF.

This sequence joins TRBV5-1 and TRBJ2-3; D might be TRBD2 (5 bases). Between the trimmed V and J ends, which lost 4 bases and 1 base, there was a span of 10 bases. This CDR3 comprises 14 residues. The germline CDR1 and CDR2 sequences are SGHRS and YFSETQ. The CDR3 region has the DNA TGCGCCAGCAGCCCAACAGCGGGCACAGATACGCAGTATTTT. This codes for CASSPTAGTDTQYF.

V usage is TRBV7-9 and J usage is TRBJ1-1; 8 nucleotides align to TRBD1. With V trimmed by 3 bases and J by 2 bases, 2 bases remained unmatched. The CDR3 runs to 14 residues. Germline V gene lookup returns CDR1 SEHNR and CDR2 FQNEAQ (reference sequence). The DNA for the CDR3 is TGTGCCAGCAGCTTCACAGGGGGAAACACTGAAGCTTTCTTT. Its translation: CASSFTGGNTEAFF.

The CDR3 is CASSYSFYYGYTF. CDR3 bases: TGTGCCAGCAGTTACTCTTTCTACTATGGCTACACCTTC. The chain joins TRBV6-5 to TRBJ1-2; D remains ambiguous. Trimming removed 0 bases from V and 3 bases from J, with 5 bases in between. Germline V gene lookup returns CDR1 MNHEY and CDR2 SVGAGI. The CDR3 is made up of 13 amino acids.

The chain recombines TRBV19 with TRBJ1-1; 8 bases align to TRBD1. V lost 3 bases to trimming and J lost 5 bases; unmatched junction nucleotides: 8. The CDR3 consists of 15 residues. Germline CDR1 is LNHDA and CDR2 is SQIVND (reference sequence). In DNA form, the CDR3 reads TGTGCCAGTAGTATTCCAGGGGGCCGCGATACTGAAGCTTTCTTT. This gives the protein CASSIPGGRDTEAFF.

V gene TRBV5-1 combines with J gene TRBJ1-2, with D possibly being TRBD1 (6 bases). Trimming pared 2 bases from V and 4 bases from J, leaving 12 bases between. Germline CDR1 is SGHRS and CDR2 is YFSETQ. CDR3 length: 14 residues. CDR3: CASSFDGQSYGYTF. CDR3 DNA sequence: TGCGCCAGCAGCTTTGACGGACAGTCCTATGGCTACACCTTC.

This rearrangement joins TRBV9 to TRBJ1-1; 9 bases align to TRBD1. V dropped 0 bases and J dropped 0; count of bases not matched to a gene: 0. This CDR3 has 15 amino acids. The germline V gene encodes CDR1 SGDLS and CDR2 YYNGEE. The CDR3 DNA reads TGTGCCAGCAGCGTAGACAGGGGGCTGAACACTGAAGCTTTCTTT. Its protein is CASSVDRGLNTEAFF.

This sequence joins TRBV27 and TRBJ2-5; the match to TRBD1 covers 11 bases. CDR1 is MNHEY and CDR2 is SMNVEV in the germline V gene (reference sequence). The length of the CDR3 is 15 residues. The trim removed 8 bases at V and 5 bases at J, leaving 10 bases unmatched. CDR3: CASSPRTGGAETQYF. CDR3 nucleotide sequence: TGTGCCAGCTCCCCCCGGACAGGGGGCGCGGAGACCCAGTACTTC.

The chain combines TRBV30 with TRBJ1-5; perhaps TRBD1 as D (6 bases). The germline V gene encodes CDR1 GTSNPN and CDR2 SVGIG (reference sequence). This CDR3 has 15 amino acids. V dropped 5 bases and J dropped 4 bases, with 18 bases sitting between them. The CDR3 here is CAWASQWQGNQPQHF. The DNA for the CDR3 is TGTGCCTGGGCGTCGCAGTGGCAGGGGAATCAGCCCCAGCATTTT.

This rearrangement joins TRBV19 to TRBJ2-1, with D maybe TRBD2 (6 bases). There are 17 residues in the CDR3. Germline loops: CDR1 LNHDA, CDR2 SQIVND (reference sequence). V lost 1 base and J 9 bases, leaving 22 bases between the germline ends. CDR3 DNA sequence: TGTGCCAGTAGTATAGGAACCGGCTATTTGGGGGGTGGTGAGCAGTTCTTC. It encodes CASSIGTGYLGGGEQFF. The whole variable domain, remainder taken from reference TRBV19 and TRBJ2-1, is DGGITQSPKYLFRKEGQNVTLSCEQNLNHDAMYWYRQDPGQGLRLIYYSQIVNDFQKGDIAEGYSVSREKKESFPLTVTSAQKNPTAFYLCASSIGTGYLGGGEQFFGPGTRLTVL.

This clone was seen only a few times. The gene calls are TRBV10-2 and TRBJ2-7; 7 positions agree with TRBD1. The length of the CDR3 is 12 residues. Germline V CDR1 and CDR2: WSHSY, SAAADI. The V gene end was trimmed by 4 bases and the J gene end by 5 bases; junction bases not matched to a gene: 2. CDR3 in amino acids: CASSGGTDEQYF. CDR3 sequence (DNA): TGCGCCAGCAGTGGAGGGACAGACGAGCAGTACTTC.

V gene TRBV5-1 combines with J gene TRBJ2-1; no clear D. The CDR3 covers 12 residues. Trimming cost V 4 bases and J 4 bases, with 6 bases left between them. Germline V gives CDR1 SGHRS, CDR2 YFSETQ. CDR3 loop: CASSLVYNEQFF. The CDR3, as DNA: TGCGCCAGCAGCCTAGTTTACAATGAGCAGTTCTTC.

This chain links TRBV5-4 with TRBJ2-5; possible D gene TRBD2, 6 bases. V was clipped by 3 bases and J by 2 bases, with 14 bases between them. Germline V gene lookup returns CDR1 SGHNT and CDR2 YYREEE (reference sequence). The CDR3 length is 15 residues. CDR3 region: CASSSNSGGQETQYF. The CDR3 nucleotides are TGTGCCAGCAGCTCCAACAGTGGGGGGCAAGAGACCCAGTACTTC.

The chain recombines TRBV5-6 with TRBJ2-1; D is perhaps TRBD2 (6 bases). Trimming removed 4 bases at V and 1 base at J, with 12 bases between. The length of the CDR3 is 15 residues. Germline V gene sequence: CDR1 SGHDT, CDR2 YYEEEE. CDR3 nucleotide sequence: TGTGCCAGCAGCGACTACGGGGGTTCCTACAATGAGCAGTTCTTC. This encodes CASSDYGGSYNEQFF. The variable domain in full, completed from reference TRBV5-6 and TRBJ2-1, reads DAGVTQSPTHLIKTRGQQVTLRCSPKSGHDTVSWYQQALGQGPQFIFQYYEEEERQRGNFPDRFSGHQFPNYSSELNVNALLLGDSALYLCASSDYGGSYNEQFFGPGTRLTVL.

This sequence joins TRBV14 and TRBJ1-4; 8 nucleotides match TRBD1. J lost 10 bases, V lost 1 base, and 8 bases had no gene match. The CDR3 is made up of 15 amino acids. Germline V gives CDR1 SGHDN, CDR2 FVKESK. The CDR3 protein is CASSQGGTGGGKLFF. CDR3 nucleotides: TGTGCCAGCAGCCAAGGAGGGACAGGAGGCGGAAAACTGTTTTTT. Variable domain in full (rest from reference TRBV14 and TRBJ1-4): EAGVTQFPSHSVIEKGQTVTLRCDPISGHDNLYWYRRVMGKEIKFLLHFVKESKQDESGMPNNRFLAERTGGTYSTLKVQPAELEDSGVYFCASSQGGTGGGKLFFGSGTQLSVL.

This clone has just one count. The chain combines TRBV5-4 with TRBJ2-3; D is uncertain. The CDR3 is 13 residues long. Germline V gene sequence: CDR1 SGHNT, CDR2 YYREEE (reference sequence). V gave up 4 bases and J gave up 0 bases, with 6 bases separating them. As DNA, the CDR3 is TGTGCCAGCAGCCCGACTAGCACAGATACGCAGTATTTT. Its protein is CASSPTSTDTQYF.

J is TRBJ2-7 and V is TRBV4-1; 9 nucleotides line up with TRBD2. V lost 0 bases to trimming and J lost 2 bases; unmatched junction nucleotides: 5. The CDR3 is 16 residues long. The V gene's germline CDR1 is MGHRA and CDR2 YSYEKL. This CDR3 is CASSQDWLAGPYEQYF. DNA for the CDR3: TGCGCCAGCAGCCAAGATTGGCTAGCGGGGCCCTACGAGCAGTACTTC.

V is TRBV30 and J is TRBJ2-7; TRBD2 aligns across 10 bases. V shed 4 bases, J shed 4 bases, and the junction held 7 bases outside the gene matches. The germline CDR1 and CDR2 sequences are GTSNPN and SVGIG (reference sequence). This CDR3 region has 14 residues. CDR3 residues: CAWTLLAGHYEQYF. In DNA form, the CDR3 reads TGTGCCTGGACCCTACTAGCGGGGCATTACGAGCAGTACTTC.

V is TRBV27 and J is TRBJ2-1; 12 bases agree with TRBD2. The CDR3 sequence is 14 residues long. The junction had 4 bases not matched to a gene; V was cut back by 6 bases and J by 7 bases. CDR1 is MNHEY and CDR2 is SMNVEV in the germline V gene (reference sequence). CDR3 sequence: CASRSSGRGNEQFF. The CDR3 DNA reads TGTGCCAGCAGATCTAGCGGGAGGGGGAATGAGCAGTTCTTC.

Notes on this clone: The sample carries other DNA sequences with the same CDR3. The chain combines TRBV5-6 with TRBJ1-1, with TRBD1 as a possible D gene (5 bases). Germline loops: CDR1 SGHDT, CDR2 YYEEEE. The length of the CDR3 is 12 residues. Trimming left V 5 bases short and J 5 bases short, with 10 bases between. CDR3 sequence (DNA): TGTGCCAGCAGGCGGGGGGGAACTGAAGCTTTCTTT. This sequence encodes CASRRGGTEAFF.

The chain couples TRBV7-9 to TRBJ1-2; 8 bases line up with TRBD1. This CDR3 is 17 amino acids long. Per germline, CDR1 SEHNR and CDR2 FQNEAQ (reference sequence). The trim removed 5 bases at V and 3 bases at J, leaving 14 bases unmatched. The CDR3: CASSDGQGVSAYYGYTF. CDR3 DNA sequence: TGTGCCAGCAGCGACGGACAGGGAGTATCCGCGTACTATGGCTACACCTTC.

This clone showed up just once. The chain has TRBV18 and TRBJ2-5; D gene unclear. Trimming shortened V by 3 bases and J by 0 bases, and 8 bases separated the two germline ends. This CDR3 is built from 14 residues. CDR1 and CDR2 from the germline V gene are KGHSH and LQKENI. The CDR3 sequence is CASSPSTNQETQYF. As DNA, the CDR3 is TGTGCCAGCTCACCCTCCACAAACCAAGAGACCCAGTACTTC.

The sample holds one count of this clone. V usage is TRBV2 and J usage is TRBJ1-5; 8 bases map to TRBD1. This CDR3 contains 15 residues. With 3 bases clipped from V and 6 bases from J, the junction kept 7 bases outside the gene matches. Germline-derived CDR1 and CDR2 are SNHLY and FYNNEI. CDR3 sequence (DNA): TGTGCCAGCAGTGAGGAACAGGGGGTAAGTCAGCCCCAGCATTTT. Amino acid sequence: CASSEEQGVSQPQHF.

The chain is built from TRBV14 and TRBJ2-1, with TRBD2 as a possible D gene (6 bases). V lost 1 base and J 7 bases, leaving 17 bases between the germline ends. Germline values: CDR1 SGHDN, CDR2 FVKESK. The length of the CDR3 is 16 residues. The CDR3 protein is CASSQGRETRKNEQFF. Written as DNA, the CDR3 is TGTGCCAGCAGCCAAGGGAGGGAAACTAGAAAGAATGAGCAGTTCTTC. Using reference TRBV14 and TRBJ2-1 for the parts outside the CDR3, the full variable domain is EAGVTQFPSHSVIEKGQTVTLRCDPISGHDNLYWYRRVMGKEIKFLLHFVKESKQDESGMPNNRFLAERTGGTYSTLKVQPAELEDSGVYFCASSQGRETRKNEQFFGPGTRLTVL.

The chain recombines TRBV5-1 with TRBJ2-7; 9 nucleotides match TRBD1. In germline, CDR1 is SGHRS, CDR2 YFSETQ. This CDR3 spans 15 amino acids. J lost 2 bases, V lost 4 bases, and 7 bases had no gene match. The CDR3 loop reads CASSKGQGKAYEQYF. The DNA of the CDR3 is TGCGCCAGCAGCAAGGGACAGGGTAAAGCCTACGAGCAGTACTTC. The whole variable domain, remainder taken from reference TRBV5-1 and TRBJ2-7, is KAGVTQTPRYLIKTRGQQVTLSCSPISGHRSVSWYQQTPGQGLQFLFEYFSETQRNKGNFPGRFSGRQFSNSRSEMNVSTLELGDSALYLCASSKGQGKAYEQYFGPGTRLTVT.

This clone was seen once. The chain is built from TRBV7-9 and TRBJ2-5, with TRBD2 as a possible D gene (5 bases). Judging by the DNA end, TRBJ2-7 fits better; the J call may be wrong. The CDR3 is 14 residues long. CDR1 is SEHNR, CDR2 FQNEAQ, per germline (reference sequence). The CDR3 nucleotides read TGTGCCAGCAGCCCAGGATCGGGGTTAAACGAGCAGTACTTC. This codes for CASSPGSGLNEQYF.

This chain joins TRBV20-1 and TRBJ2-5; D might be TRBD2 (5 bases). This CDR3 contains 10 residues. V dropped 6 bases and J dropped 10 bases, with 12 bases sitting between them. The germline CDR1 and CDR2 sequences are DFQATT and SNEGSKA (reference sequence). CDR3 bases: TGCAGTGCGAGCGGCGGCAGCCAGTACTTC. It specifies CSASGGSQYF.

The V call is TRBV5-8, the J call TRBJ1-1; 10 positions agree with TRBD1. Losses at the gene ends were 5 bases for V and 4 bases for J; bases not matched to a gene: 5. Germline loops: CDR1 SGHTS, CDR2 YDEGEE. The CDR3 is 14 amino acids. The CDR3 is CASRWGTGVTEAFF. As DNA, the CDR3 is TGTGCCAGCAGATGGGGGACAGGGGTCACTGAAGCTTTCTTT.

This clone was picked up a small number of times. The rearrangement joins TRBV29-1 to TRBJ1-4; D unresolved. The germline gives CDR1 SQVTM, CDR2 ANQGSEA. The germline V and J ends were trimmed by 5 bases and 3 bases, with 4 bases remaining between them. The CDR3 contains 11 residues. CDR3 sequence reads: CSVQANEKLFF. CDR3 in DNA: TGCAGCGTTCAGGCTAATGAAAAACTGTTTTTT.

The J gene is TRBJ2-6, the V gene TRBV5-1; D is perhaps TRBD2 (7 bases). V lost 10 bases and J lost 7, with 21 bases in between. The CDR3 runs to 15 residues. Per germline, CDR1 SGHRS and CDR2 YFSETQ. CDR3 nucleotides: TGCGCCCCCCCCGAGGGGGGGGGCTATGCCAACGTCCTGACTTTC. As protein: CAPPEGGGYANVLTF.